One sample yielded the 32 T cell receptor beta chains listed below, sequenced in a study of T cell responses to AZD1222 COVID-19 vaccine (dated by TCRdb to the early 2020s). Sample time point, as interpreted from the label and publication: about 28 days (+/-7) after the second vaccine dose. Library preparation was by the immunoSEQ multiplex PCR assay. Entries here come from immuneACCESS through TCRdb and include only in-frame sequences with V and J called. Some clones fail to appear in such tables; in the studies checked, an unresolved V gene covers under half of the shortfall, and the cause of the remainder is unknown. This sample comprises some 150,000 clones, approximately 88% of them detected only once. The ten top clones hold roughly 4.3% of the sample. This specimen consisted of peripheral blood, obtained 28 days after the second AZD1222 dose. The receptors were gathered from an adult who received the AZD1222 COVID-19 vaccine.

This clone was seen just once. The DNA of the CDR3 is TGTGCCAGCAGGCGGGACAGGACCCTCTCCGGGGAGCTGTTTTTT. Amino acid sequence: CASRRDRTLSGELFF. J is TRBJ2-2 and V is TRBV7-2; 8 bases match TRBD1. Germline-derived CDR1 and CDR2 are SGHTA and FQGNSA. The CDR3 has 15 residues. After removal of 6 bases from V and 6 bases from J, the junction contained 9 bases not matched to a gene. Drawing the rest from reference TRBV7-2 and TRBJ2-2, the complete variable domain is GAGVSQSPSNKVTEKGKDVELRCDPISGHTALYWYRQSLGQGLEFLIYFQGNSAPDKSGLPSDRFSAERTGGSVSTLTIQRTQQEDSAVYLCASRRDRTLSGELFFGEGSRLTVL.

The chain links TRBV27 to TRBJ1-4; D not resolved. V shed 3 bases and J shed 8 bases, with 13 bases lying between them. CDR1 MNHEY and CDR2 SMNVEV come from the germline V gene (reference sequence). The CDR3 covers 14 residues. CDR3 DNA sequence: TGTGCCAGCAGTTTTTGGAGGCCGGGGGAAAAACTGTTTTTT. It encodes CASSFWRPGEKLFF.

This clone was detected a few times. This chain connects TRBV19 to TRBJ1-5; unclear D gene. V lost 6 bases, J lost 0 bases, and 18 bases lay in between. This CDR3 spans 17 amino acids. Germline V lookup: CDR1 LNHDA, CDR2 SQIVND (reference sequence). CDR3 sequence reads: CASSPLSAGNSNQPQHF. The CDR3 DNA follows: TGTGCCAGTAGCCCCCTTTCGGCCGGGAATAGCAATCAGCCCCAGCATTTT. The full variable domain, rest sourced from reference TRBV19 and TRBJ1-5, is DGGITQSPKYLFRKEGQNVTLSCEQNLNHDAMYWYRQDPGQGLRLIYYSQIVNDFQKGDIAEGYSVSREKKESFPLTVTSAQKNPTAFYLCASSPLSAGNSNQPQHFGDGTRLSIL.

The rearrangement links TRBV13 to TRBJ1-2, with D possibly TRBD1 on 5 matching bases. Germline V gene data show CDR1 as PRHDT and CDR2 as FYEKMQ (reference sequence). This CDR3 contains 15 residues. V lost 0 bases to trimming and J lost 4 bases, with 12 bases between them. The CDR3, as DNA: TGTGCCAGCAGCTTAGGTACAGGTGAAACCTATGGCTACACCTTC. It yields the protein CASSLGTGETYGYTF.

This clone was seen only a few times. The V gene is TRBV6-1, the J gene TRBJ1-6, with D maybe TRBD1 (5 bases). Per germline, CDR1 MNHNS and CDR2 SASEGT. This CDR3 is built from 15 residues. The V end was cut by 2 bases, the J end by 10 bases, with 15 bases between. The CDR3 sequence is CASSELGTGGSPLHF. The CDR3 DNA reads as TGTGCCAGCAGTGAATTGGGGACGGGGGGATCACCCCTCCACTTT.

CDR3 region: CASSPRTGGSGNTIYF. Here the CDR3 DNA reads TGTGCCAGCAGCCCCAGGACAGGGGGTTCGGGAAACACCATATATTTT. V and J are TRBV7-2 and TRBJ1-3, with 10 bases lining up with TRBD1. This CDR3 spans 16 amino acids. Germline CDR1 reads SGHTA; CDR2 reads FQGNSA. Trimming took 5 bases from V and 4 from J; bases not matched to a gene: 8.

CDR3 DNA sequence: TGTGCCAGCAGCTTAACGGGACAGTTTAATTCACCCCTCCACTTT. Protein product: CASSLTGQFNSPLHF. The V and J genes are TRBV7-8 and TRBJ1-6, with TRBD1 matching over 7 bases. Trimming took 2 bases from V and 6 from J; bases not matched to a gene: 4. CDR1 SGHVS and CDR2 FQNEAQ come from the germline V gene. The CDR3 has 15 residues.

This chain links TRBV11-3 with TRBJ1-1; perhaps TRBD1 as D (6 bases). The CDR3 has 12 amino acids. CDR1 and CDR2 (germline): SGHNT, YENEEA. V was clipped by 5 bases and J by 9 bases, with 13 bases between them. The CDR3 region has the DNA TGTGCCAGCAGCCGGGATGGGGGGCAAGCTTTCTTT. This codes for CASSRDGGQAFF. Supplemented by reference TRBV11-3 and TRBJ1-1, the full variable domain reads EAGVVQSPRYKIIEKKQPVAFWCNPISGHNTLYWYLQNLGQGPELLIRYENEEAVDDSQLPKDRFSAERLKGVDSTLKIQPAELGDSAVYLCASSRDGGQAFFGQGTRLTVV.

This sequence joins TRBV19 and TRBJ1-2; TRBD1 aligns across 8 bases. Germline assignment: CDR1 LNHDA and CDR2 SQIVND (reference sequence). Trimming removed 9 bases from V and 6 bases from J; junction bases left unmatched: 12. This CDR3 has 14 residues. CDR3 region: CASKVDRVFDGYTF. In DNA form, the CDR3 reads TGTGCCAGCAAGGTGGACAGGGTGTTTGATGGCTACACCTTC.

The chain uses TRBV30 and TRBJ2-6, with D possibly called TRBD1 or TRBD2 (5 bases each). This CDR3 contains 16 residues. Trimming removed 3 bases from V and 4 bases from J, with 16 bases in between. Germline-derived CDR1 and CDR2 are GTSNPN and SVGIG (reference sequence). The CDR3: CAWSSTWGKGANVLTF. The DNA for the CDR3 is TGTGCCTGGAGCTCTACGTGGGGGAAGGGGGCCAACGTCCTGACTTTC.

This clone has just one count. V is TRBV30 and J is TRBJ1-6; no clear D. This CDR3 has 15 residues. Per the germline V gene, CDR1 is GTSNPN and CDR2 is SVGIG (reference sequence). Trimming removed 3 bases at V and 1 base at J, with 10 bases between. In DNA form, the CDR3 reads TGTGCCTGGAGCCGTAGAGGGTCCTATAATTCACCCCTCCACTTT. Its translation is CAWSRRGSYNSPLHF.

Worth noting for this clone: This sample also contains other DNA sequences that code for the same CDR3. This chain uses TRBV7-9 with TRBJ2-2; 15 bases line up with TRBD2. CDR1 is SEHNR and CDR2 is FQNEAQ in the germline V gene (reference sequence). There are 17 residues in the CDR3. V was clipped by 5 bases and J by 4 bases; unmatched bases: 5. DNA of the CDR3: TGTGCCAGCAGCCCCCCGGGACTAGCGGGGGGCACCGGGGAGCTGTTTTTT. Translating it yields CASSPPGLAGGTGELFF.

V usage is TRBV30 and J usage is TRBJ1-2; D is unresolved. Germline V gives CDR1 GTSNPN, CDR2 SVGIG (reference sequence). Deletions cut 5 bases from V and 4 bases from J, with 8 bases between. This CDR3 comprises 11 residues. CDR3 bases: TGTGCCTGGGGGGAAGTCTATGGCTACACCTTC. It specifies CAWGEVYGYTF.

V usage is TRBV7-9 and J usage is TRBJ2-2, with TRBD2 matching 8 bases. Per germline, CDR1 SEHNR and CDR2 FQNEAQ (reference sequence). With V trimmed by 6 bases and J by 1 base, 4 bases remained unmatched. This CDR3 region has 15 residues. The CDR3 DNA sequence: TGTGCCAGCAGACCGGGAGGGCAGAACACCGGGGAGCTGTTTTTT. Translated: CASRPGGQNTGELFF.

This clone was counted a single time. The genes are TRBV2 and TRBJ2-3, with D possibly being TRBD1 (5 bases). Trimming removed 4 bases at V and 2 bases at J, with 16 bases between. The CDR3 contains 16 residues. Germline loops: CDR1 SNHLY, CDR2 FYNNEI. The CDR3, as DNA: TGTGCCAGCAGTGTGCAGGGTTGGGGCACCACAGATACGCAGTATTTT. Translation gives CASSVQGWGTTDTQYF. The whole variable domain, remainder taken from reference TRBV2 and TRBJ2-3, is EPEVTQTPSHQVTQMGQEVILRCVPISNHLYFYWYRQILGQKVEFLVSFYNNEISEKSEIFDDQFSVERPDGSNFTLKIRSTKLEDSAMYFCASSVQGWGTTDTQYFGPGTRLTVL.

The chain uses TRBV6-5 and TRBJ2-5, with D maybe TRBD2 (6 bases). The CDR3 has 15 amino acids. V gave up 6 bases and J gave up 4 bases, with 18 bases separating them. CDR1 is MNHEY and CDR2 is SVGAGI in the germline V gene. The CDR3 region is CASRQSGTRRETQYF. In nucleotides, the CDR3 is TGTGCCAGCAGGCAATCAGGGACTCGCCGAGAGACCCAGTACTTC.

This clone appeared once. V usage is TRBV7-2 and J usage is TRBJ2-1, with D perhaps matching TRBD1 (5 bases). CDR1 SGHTA and CDR2 FQGNSA come from the germline V gene. This CDR3 spans 14 amino acids. Trimming cost V 3 bases and J 4 bases, with 10 bases left between them. The CDR3 nucleotides read TGTGCCAGCAGCTTGGTTTCAGGGTACAATGAGCAGTTCTTC. Translating gives CASSLVSGYNEQFF. The complete variable domain, with remaining parts taken from reference TRBV7-2 and TRBJ2-1, reads GAGVSQSPSNKVTEKGKDVELRCDPISGHTALYWYRQSLGQGLEFLIYFQGNSAPDKSGLPSDRFSAERTGGSVSTLTIQRTQQEDSAVYLCASSLVSGYNEQFFGPGTRLTVL.

The rearrangement joins TRBV12-3 or TRBV12-4 to TRBJ1-6, with a tentative D call TRBD1 (6 bases). The CDR3 contains 12 residues. V lost 6 bases and J lost 9, with 9 bases in between. The CDR3 protein is CASSNRASPLHF. CDR3 bases: TGTGCCAGCAGCAACAGGGCTTCACCCCTCCACTTT.

The chain is built from TRBV27 and TRBJ1-1; D is ambiguous. Germline V CDR1 and CDR2: MNHEY, SMNVEV (reference sequence). V lost 3 bases to trimming and J lost 7 bases, with 18 bases between them. CDR3 length: 15 residues. This CDR3 reads CASSLYVRLFNEAFF. The CDR3 coding sequence is TGTGCCAGCAGTTTGTACGTGAGGCTCTTTAATGAAGCTTTCTTT.

This clone was detected once. The chain combines TRBV5-4 with TRBJ2-7; D unresolved. V was trimmed by 3 bases and J by 2 bases, leaving 9 bases between them. This CDR3 has 13 amino acids. Germline V CDR1 and CDR2: SGHNT, YYREEE (reference sequence). For the CDR3, the DNA is TGTGCCAGCAGCTCGATCAGCACCTACGAGCAGTACTTC. It specifies CASSSISTYEQYF.

The chain recombines TRBV24-1 with TRBJ2-2; possibly TRBD1 or TRBD2 for D (5 bases each). V gave up 2 bases and J gave up 6 bases, with 12 bases separating them. CDR3 length equals 15 residues. The V gene's germline CDR1 is KGHDR and CDR2 SFDVKD. CDR3 loop: CATSDSTGPAGELFF. DNA of the CDR3: TGTGCCACCAGTGATTCGACGGGACCTGCCGGGGAGCTGTTTTTT.

The gene calls are TRBV3-1 (or the pseudogene TRBV3-2) and TRBJ1-5; D is unclear. Per the germline V gene, CDR1 is LGHDT and CDR2 is YNNKEL (reference sequence). This CDR3 has 14 amino acids. V gave up 1 base and J gave up 5 bases, with 9 bases separating them. CDR3 region: CASSQGGPDQPQHF. The CDR3 bases are TGTGCCAGCAGCCAAGGAGGGCCGGATCAGCCCCAGCATTTT.

V usage is TRBV9 and J usage is TRBJ2-1; D might be TRBD1 (5 bases). CDR3 size: 15 residues. Germline V gives CDR1 SGDLS, CDR2 YYNGEE. Trimming removed 3 bases from V and 10 bases from J, with 20 bases in between. CDR3 in DNA: TGTGCCAGCAGCGCAGGGTCATCGCTTGGAAGGGAGCAGTTCTTC. Its translation: CASSAGSSLGREQFF.

The genes are TRBV7-3 and TRBJ2-3; weak D call: TRBD1 (7 bases). The CDR3 is made up of 15 amino acids. Germline V lookup: CDR1 SGHTA, CDR2 FQGTGA. Trimming removed 4 bases at V and 2 bases at J, with 13 bases between. CDR3 in DNA: TGTGCCAGCAGCTCTCAGGGGGGACTCACAGATACGCAGTATTTT. This translates into CASSSQGGLTDTQYF.

V usage is TRBV19 and J usage is TRBJ1-1; D is possibly TRBD1 (5 bases). The germline V and J ends were trimmed by 7 bases and 0 bases, with 15 bases remaining between them. The germline gives CDR1 LNHDA, CDR2 SQIVND (reference sequence). The CDR3 runs to 15 residues. This chain's CDR3 is CASTAPGRLNTEAFF. DNA of the CDR3: TGTGCCAGTACCGCCCCGGGACGGTTGAACACTGAAGCTTTCTTT.

This clone was detected only a few times. The chain is built from TRBV6-5 and TRBJ2-1, with TRBD2 as a possible D gene (5 bases). The CDR3 runs 16 residues. The germline V gene has CDR1 MNHEY and CDR2 SVGAGI. The V and J ends lost 3 bases and 1 base respectively, with 13 bases between them. This CDR3 reads CASSYQRTRSYNEQFF. CDR3 DNA sequence: TGTGCCAGCAGTTATCAGCGGACGAGATCCTACAATGAGCAGTTCTTC.

This chain links TRBV19 with TRBJ2-7; D gene unclear. The CDR3 runs 14 residues. V shed 5 bases and J shed 1 base, with 12 bases lying between them. CDR1 and CDR2 from the germline V gene are LNHDA and SQIVND (reference sequence). Here the CDR3 DNA reads TGTGCCAGTAGTGAGCACCTATCTTCCTACGAGCAGTACTTC. This translates into CASSEHLSSYEQYF.

V gene TRBV7-9 combines with J gene TRBJ1-3; a weak D match, TRBD1 (5 bases). The germline CDR1 and CDR2 sequences are SEHNR and FQNEAQ (reference sequence). Trimming cost V 5 bases and J 0 bases, with 20 bases left between them. The CDR3 is made up of 18 amino acids. Here the CDR3 reads CASSTLTGTDSSGNTIYF. In nucleotides, the CDR3 is TGTGCCAGCAGCACCTTAACCGGGACCGATAGCTCTGGAAACACCATATATTTT.

The genes are TRBV7-9 and TRBJ2-1; unclear D gene. CDR3 length: 12 residues. CDR1 is SEHNR, CDR2 FQNEAQ, per germline (reference sequence). Deletions cut 3 bases from V and 10 bases from J, with 10 bases between. The CDR3 protein is CASSFILGEQFF. The CDR3 nucleotides are TGTGCCAGCAGCTTTATCCTTGGGGAGCAGTTCTTC.

The gene calls are TRBV30 and TRBJ2-6; D remains unclear. Between the trimmed V and J ends, which lost 1 base and 1 base, there was a span of 8 bases. The CDR3 spans 15 residues. Germline-derived CDR1 and CDR2 are GTSNPN and SVGIG (reference sequence). In nucleotides, the CDR3 is TGTGCCTGGAGTGAGGGCCTATCTGGGGCCAACGTCCTGACTTTC. Translation gives CAWSEGLSGANVLTF. The entire variable domain, with the rest obtained from reference TRBV30 and TRBJ2-6, is as follows: SQTIHQWPATLVQPVGSPLSLECTVEGTSNPNLYWYRQAAGRGLQLLFYSVGIGQISSEVPQNLSASRPQDRQFILSSKKLLLSDSGFYLCAWSEGLSGANVLTFGAGSRLTVL.

This chain links TRBV5-1 with TRBJ2-1; D is possibly TRBD1 (6 bases). CDR1 is SGHRS and CDR2 is YFSETQ in the germline V gene. V was trimmed by 4 bases and J by 1 base, leaving 9 bases between them. This CDR3 has 14 amino acids. The CDR3 sequence is CASSPGVSYNEQFF. CDR3 sequence (DNA): TGCGCCAGCAGCCCAGGGGTTTCCTACAATGAGCAGTTCTTC.

This clone appeared a few times. This sequence joins TRBV7-3 and TRBJ1-6, with 8 bases fitting TRBD1. The J segment lost 7 bases and the V segment lost 4 bases, leaving 6 bases of the junction unmatched. CDR1 and CDR2 (germline): SGHTA, FQGTGA. The CDR3 runs to 15 residues. The CDR3 nucleotides are TGTGCCAGCAGCTCGGGGACAGGATACAATTCACCCCTCCACTTT. Protein sequence: CASSSGTGYNSPLHF.